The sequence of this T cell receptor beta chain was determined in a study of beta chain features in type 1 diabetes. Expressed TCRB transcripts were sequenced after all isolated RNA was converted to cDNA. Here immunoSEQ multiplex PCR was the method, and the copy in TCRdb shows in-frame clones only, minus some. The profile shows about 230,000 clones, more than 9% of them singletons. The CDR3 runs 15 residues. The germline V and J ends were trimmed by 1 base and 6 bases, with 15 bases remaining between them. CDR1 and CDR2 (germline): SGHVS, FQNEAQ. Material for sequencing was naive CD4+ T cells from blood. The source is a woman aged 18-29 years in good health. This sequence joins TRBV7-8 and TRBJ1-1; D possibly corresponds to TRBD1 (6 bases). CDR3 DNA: TGTGCCAGCAGCTTAGGGGGCCCCAGGGGTCCTGAAGCTTTCTTT. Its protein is CASSLGGPRGPEAFF.